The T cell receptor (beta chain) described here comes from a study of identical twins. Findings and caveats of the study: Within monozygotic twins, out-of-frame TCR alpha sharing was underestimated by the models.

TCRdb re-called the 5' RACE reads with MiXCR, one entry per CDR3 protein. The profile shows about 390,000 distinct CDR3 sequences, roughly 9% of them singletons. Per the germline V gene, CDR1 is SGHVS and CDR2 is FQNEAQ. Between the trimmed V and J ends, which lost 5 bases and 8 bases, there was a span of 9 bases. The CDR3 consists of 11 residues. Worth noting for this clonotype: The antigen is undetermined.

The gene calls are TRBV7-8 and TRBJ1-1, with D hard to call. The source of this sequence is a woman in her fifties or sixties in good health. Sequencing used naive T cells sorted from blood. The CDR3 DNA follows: TGTGCCAGCAGCGAACTACAAGAAGCTTTCTTT. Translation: CASSELQEAFF.